Listed below are T cell receptor beta chains from one sample, sequenced in a study of T cell repertoires in cytomegalovirus infection. One entry per CDR3 protein results from TCRdb running MiXCR on the reads. This table has some 920,000 distinct CDR3 sequences, approximately 31% appearing once. These receptors' antigens are unknown. Specimen: cultured CD8+ T cells from PBMCs, collected from culture after CMV antigen stimulation. The receptors shown here come from a human donor in good health (CMV status not recorded). Some clones in this sample may be carry-over from other donors' samples. Both conserved end residues are part of each CDR3. A D gene is named only where the DNA matches it firmly. Clone size is given for some rows only: seen once, a few or many times, or a class if the clone is expanded.

>few|TRBV28|.|TRBJ1-6
TGTGCCAGCACCATGGGGAGAAGGGCCGACTCACCCCTCCACTTT
CASTMGRRADSPLHF
>many|TRBV7-8|.|TRBJ2-6
TGTGCCAGCAGCTTTCAGGGTCACTTAGACTCTGGGGCCAACGTCCTGACTTTC
CASSFQGHLDSGANVLTF
>few|TRBV7-6|.|TRBJ2-3
TGTGCCAGCAGCCCCCGGGGGAACCCCACAGATACGCAGTATTTT
CASSPRGNPTDTQYF
>.|TRBV10-3|TRBD1|TRBJ1-5
TGTGCCACTCTACCGGACAGGGGCAGCAATCAGCCCCAGCATTTT
CATLPDRGSNQPQHF
>.|TRBV27|TRBD2|TRBJ2-3
TGTGCCAGCAAGCTCGCTAGCGGGGGGGTCCGGGATACGCAGTATTTT
CASKLASGGVRDTQYF
>.|TRBV7-9|.|TRBJ2-1
TGTGCCAGCAGCTTAACCGAGCGGGTTTCCTACAATGAGCAGTTCTTC
CASSLTERVSYNEQFF
>.|TRBV5-6|TRBD1|TRBJ2-3
TGTGCCAGCAGCACGAACAGGGGAATTGGCACAGATACGCAGTATTTT
CASSTNRGIGTDTQYF
>.|TRBV12-3/TRBV12-4|.|TRBJ2-3
TGTGCCAGCGATGGGAGTAGCACAGATACGCAGTATTTT
CASDGSSTDTQYF
>.|TRBV7-9|TRBD1|TRBJ1-1
TGTGCCAGCAGCTTAGGGACAGGGGTTATCATGAACACTGAAGCTTTCTTT
CASSLGTGVIMNTEAFF
>.|TRBV6-6|.|TRBJ1-2
TGTGCCAGCAGTTACCAGTCCGGGGGGCTAGATGGCTACACCTTC
CASSYQSGGLDGYTF
>many|TRBV6-6|.|TRBJ2-3
TGTGCCAGCAGTTACTCCGGGGCCACAGATACGCAGTATTTT
CASSYSGATDTQYF
>.|TRBV29-1|.|TRBJ1-2
TGCAGCGTTGAGGGGCCCAGCCTAGCCTATGGCTACACCTTC
CSVEGPSLAYGYTF
>.|TRBV5-3|.|TRBJ2-1
TGTGCCAGCAGCTCAACCGGGACCCCTACCCCTTACAATGAGCAGTTCTTC
CASSSTGTPTPYNEQFF
>.|TRBV5-5|.|TRBJ2-2
TGTGCCAGCAGCTTGCCGGGGGCGCACCCCGGGGAGCTGTTTTTT
CASSLPGAHPGELFF
>few|TRBV14|TRBD2|TRBJ2-5
TGTGCCAGCAGCCTAAATCCCCTATCCCGGGACGGGGGGATAGGGACCCAGTACTTC
CASSLNPLSRDGGIGTQYF
>many|TRBV19|.|TRBJ2-1
TGTGCCAGTTCCATCGACCCCGTGATCAATGAGCAGTTCTTC
CASSIDPVINEQFF
>.|TRBV10-3|.|TRBJ1-6
TGTGCCATCAGTGAGTCTGGAGGGGACACTACATTCTCCTATAATTCACCCCTCCACTTT
CAISESGGDTTFSYNSPLHF
>few|TRBV6-6|.|TRBJ1-1
TGTGCCACCTCTTTAGGGGAAGGGTTAACTTTCTTT
CATSLGEGLTFF
>few|TRBV19|.|TRBJ1-1
TGTGCCAGTAGTATAGGCGGGGCCAGTGAAGCTTTCTTT
CASSIGGASEAFF
>.|TRBV6-5|TRBD2|TRBJ2-4
TGTGCCAGCAGCCTAGCGGGGGAAGGGGAAAACATTCAGTACTTC
CASSLAGEGENIQYF
>.|TRBV28|.|TRBJ1-1
TGTGCCAGCACCCCCGTAGTAGGGGGGAACACTGAAGCTTTCTTT
CASTPVVGGNTEAFF
>.|TRBV12-3/TRBV12-4|TRBD2|TRBJ2-3
TGTGCCAGCAGCCCCCGAGGCGGGGGGGTCGTAGATACGCAGTATTTT
CASSPRGGGVVDTQYF
>few|TRBV29-1|.|TRBJ2-2
TGCAGCGCAACAGAATTAAACACCGGGGAGCTGTTTTTT
CSATELNTGELFF
>few|TRBV7-8|.|TRBJ2-4
TGTGCCAGCACCCGCCAGGCAGGGGTCCTCAGTGGGGCCAAAAACATTCAGTACTTC
CASTRQAGVLSGAKNIQYF
>.|TRBV28|.|TRBJ2-1
TGTGCCAGCAGCCTACTTAACCGGGACACCACCTACAATGAGCAGTTCTTC
CASSLLNRDTTYNEQFF
>few|TRBV5-1|.|TRBJ1-1
TGCGCCAGCAGCCCACCAAACGATCTGGCCTTTCGAACTGAAGCTTTCTTT
CASSPPNDLAFRTEAFF
>.|TRBV5-1|TRBD2|TRBJ2-3
TGCGCCAGCAGCTTTGGGGAGGGCCACACAGATACGCAGTATTTT
CASSFGEGHTDTQYF
>few|TRBV27|.|TRBJ1-1
TGTGCCAGCAGAGACAGGAGGGTGAACACTGAAGCTTTCTTT
CASRDRRVNTEAFF
>.|TRBV4-2|TRBD1|TRBJ2-7
TGTGCCAGCAGCCAAGTATCGACAGGGCCAACCTACGAGCAGTACTTC
CASSQVSTGPTYEQYF
>many|TRBV7-8|.|TRBJ1-1
TGTGCCAGCAGCCAACCCCAATTGAACACTGAAGCTTTCTTT
CASSQPQLNTEAFF
>.|TRBV6-2/TRBV6-3|.|TRBJ2-2
TGTGCCAGCAGGGTACATCAAACCGGGGAGCTGTTTTTT
CASRVHQTGELFF
>.|TRBV19|.|TRBJ2-1
TGTGCCAGTAGTATAGTAGCGGCCCTTAACAGTGAGCAGTTCTTC
CASSIVAALNSEQFF
>.|TRBV12-3/TRBV12-4|.|TRBJ1-4
TGTGCCAGCACCTTGGGGCTATGGGGTGAAAAACTGTTTTTT
CASTLGLWGEKLFF
>.|TRBV7-6|TRBD1|TRBJ2-1
TGTGCTAGCAGCTTAGGTTTCTTCACAGGGGGCGCTGAGAATGAGCAGTTCTTC
CASSLGFFTGGAENEQFF
>.|TRBV6-1|.|TRBJ1-5
TGTGCCAGCAGCCCCTTCAGGGGAAGCAATCAGCCCCAGCATTTT
CASSPFRGSNQPQHF
>.|TRBV6-2/TRBV6-3|.|TRBJ2-3
TGTGCCAGCTCTCGGGACATGACTAGCACAGATACGCAGTATTTT
CASSRDMTSTDTQYF
>many|TRBV7-6|.|TRBJ2-5
TGTGCCAGCAAACAGGACCCGTACCAAGAGACCCAGTACTTC
CASKQDPYQETQYF
>.|TRBV5-1|.|TRBJ1-6
TGCGCCAGCAGCTTGGGTCAATCGGAAACATCAAATTCACCCCTCCACTTT
CASSLGQSETSNSPLHF
>few|TRBV12-3/TRBV12-4|.|TRBJ1-2
TGTGCCAGCAGTTTGTCCGAGGGGGTTAACTATGGCTACACCTTC
CASSLSEGVNYGYTF
>.|TRBV6-6|.|TRBJ2-6
TGTGCCAGCACCCAGGGCCTAAGCTCTGGGGCCAACGTCCTGACTTTC
CASTQGLSSGANVLTF
>few|TRBV2|.|TRBJ2-1
TGTGCCAGCTCCCCCGCCGTACCATACAATGAGCAGTTCTTC
CASSPAVPYNEQFF
>.|TRBV19|.|TRBJ2-3
TGTGCCACTAGGGGAACAGATACGCAGTATTTT
CATRGTDTQYF